The clone carrying this T cell receptor (beta chain) was detected a few times. Its antigen is still unknown. The CDR3 regions of TCR beta were amplified from RNA transcripts. The primer set for the first-round RT-PCR of the TCR CDR3 was HTBI. One entry per CDR3 protein, called by TCRdb with MiXCR from the multiplex PCR reads. The table shows a few hundred thousand distinct CDR3 sequences, with around 13% occurring only once. J was trimmed by 0 bases and V by 7 bases; bases with no gene match: 8. The CDR3 is made up of 15 amino acids. CDR1 SGDLS and CDR2 YYNGEE come from the germline V gene. The data derive from a study of T cells in Graves' hyperthyroidism and ophthalmopathy. Study-wide findings and caveats: Also found in blood were most expanded thyroid clonotypes above 0.001.

The V and J genes are TRBV9 and TRBJ2-3, with 7 bases fitting TRBD2. The receptor was derived from a woman between 18 and 29 years old with Graves' hyperthyroidism. The source material was blood. The CDR3 loop is CASGGGGSSTDTQYF. The CDR3 DNA is TGTGCCAGCGGGGGGGGGGGGTCTAGCACAGATACGCAGTATTTT.